Reported below is one TCR beta chain. Time point defined: baseline pretreatment blood. The treatment: 15 Gy SBRT to primary tumor, nephrectomy 4 weeks later. Using immunoSEQ multiplex PCR, the repertoire was profiled, and TCRdb retains in-frame clones only, with some absent. The table includes some 100,000 clones, 70% to 85% detected once. The data were taken from a study of radiation and T cells in renal cell carcinoma. In the study overall: Nephrectomy followed 15 Gy stereotactic body radiation by 4 weeks.

The CDR3 consists of 18 residues. Germline V lookup: CDR1 MDHEN, CDR2 SYDVKM. Trimming took 3 bases from V and 3 from J, leaving 21 bases between them. The clonotype originates from a man aged 60-69 years with renal cell carcinoma. Specimen: blood, collected from a patient whose treatment included radiotherapy and nephrectomy. The rearrangement uses TRBV28 and TRBJ1-5; D possibly corresponds to TRBD1 (6 bases). The CDR3 here is CASSFLPGQGGTNQPQHF. CDR3 bases: TGTGCCAGCAGTTTCTTGCCGGGACAAGGGGGGACCAATCAGCCCCAGCATTTT.